This TCR beta chain is drawn from a study of blood T cell repertoires in COVID-19. Study as a whole: COVID-19 samples, acute and convalescent, were from the United States, Italy and Spain.

Trimming removed 5 bases from V and 4 bases from J, with 18 bases in between. Germline CDR1 reads LNHDA; CDR2 reads SQIVND (reference sequence). The CDR3 length is 15 residues. Assay used: immunoSEQ multiplex PCR; TCRdb lists only in-frame clones, some missing. The table shows around 70,000 clones, with more than 90% occurring only once. The chain joins TRBV19 to TRBJ2-7; the D gene is possibly TRBD2 (6 bases). Material for sequencing was peripheral blood. This receptor was obtained from a man between 45 and 60 years old with acute or convalescent COVID-19. The CDR3 DNA is TGTGCCAGTAGTCCTCGGGACTCATTGGATTACGAGCAGTACTTC. Translation: CASSPRDSLDYEQYF.